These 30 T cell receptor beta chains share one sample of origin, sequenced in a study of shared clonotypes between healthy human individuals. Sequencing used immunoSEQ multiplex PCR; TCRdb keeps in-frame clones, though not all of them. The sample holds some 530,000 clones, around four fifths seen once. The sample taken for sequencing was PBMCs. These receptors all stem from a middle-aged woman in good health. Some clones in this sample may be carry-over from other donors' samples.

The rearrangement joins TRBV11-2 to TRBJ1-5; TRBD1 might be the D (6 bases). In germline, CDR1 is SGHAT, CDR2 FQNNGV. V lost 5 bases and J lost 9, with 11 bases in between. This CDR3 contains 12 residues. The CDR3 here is CASSAPRGPQHF. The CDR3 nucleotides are TGTGCCAGCAGCGCCCCCAGGGGGCCCCAGCATTTT.

This CDR3 is CASSLAFGEKLFF. Here the CDR3 DNA reads TGTGCCAGCAGCTTGGCGTTCGGTGAAAAACTGTTTTTT. The chain links TRBV5-4 to TRBJ1-4; no definite D call. Germline assignment: CDR1 SGHNT and CDR2 YYREEE (reference sequence). Trimming shortened V by 0 bases and J by 7 bases, and 7 bases separated the two germline ends. This CDR3 contains 13 residues.

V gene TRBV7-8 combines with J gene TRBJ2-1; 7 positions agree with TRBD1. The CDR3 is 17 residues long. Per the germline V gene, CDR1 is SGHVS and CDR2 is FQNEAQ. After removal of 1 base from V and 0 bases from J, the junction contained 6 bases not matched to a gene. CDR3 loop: CASSLGSSGGSYNEQFF. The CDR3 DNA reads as TGTGCCAGCAGCTTAGGGAGTTCAGGGGGCTCCTACAATGAGCAGTTCTTC.

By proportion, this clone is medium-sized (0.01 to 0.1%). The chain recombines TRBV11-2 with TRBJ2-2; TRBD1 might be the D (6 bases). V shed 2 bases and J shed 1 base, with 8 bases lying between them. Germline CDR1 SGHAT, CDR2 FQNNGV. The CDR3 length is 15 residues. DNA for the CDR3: TGTGCCAGCAGCTTATTGACAGGGAACACCGGGGAGCTGTTTTTT. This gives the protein CASSLLTGNTGELFF.

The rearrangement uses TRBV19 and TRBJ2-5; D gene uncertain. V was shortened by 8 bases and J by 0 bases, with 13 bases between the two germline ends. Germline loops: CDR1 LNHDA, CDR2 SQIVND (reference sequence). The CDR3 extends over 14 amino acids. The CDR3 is CASALSGNQETQYF. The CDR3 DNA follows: TGTGCCAGTGCCCTGTCGGGTAACCAAGAGACCCAGTACTTC.

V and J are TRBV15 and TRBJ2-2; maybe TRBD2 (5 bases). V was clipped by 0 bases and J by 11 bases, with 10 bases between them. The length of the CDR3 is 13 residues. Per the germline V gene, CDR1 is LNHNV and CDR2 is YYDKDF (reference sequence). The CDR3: CATSRDNEGELFF. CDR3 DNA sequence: TGTGCCACCAGCAGAGATAATGAGGGTGAGCTGTTTTTT.

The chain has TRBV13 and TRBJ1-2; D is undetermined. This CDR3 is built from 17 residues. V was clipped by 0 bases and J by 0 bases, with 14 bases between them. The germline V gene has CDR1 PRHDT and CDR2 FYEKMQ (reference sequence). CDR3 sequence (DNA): TGTGCCAGCAGCTTAGGTCTGGTGGGCCTAGCTAACTATGGCTACACCTTC. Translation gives CASSLGLVGLANYGYTF.

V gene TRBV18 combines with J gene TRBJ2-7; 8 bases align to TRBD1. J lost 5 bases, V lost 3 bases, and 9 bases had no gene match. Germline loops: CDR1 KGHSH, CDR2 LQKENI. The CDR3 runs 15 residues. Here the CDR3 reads CASSPAQGQVHEQYF. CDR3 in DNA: TGTGCCAGCTCACCCGCCCAGGGACAGGTCCACGAGCAGTACTTC.

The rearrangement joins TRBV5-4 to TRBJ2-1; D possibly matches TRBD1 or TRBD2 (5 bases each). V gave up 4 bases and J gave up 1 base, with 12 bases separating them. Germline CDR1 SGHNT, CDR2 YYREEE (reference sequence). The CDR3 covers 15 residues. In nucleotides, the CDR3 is TGTGCCAGCAGCCGGGACCGTGGGTCCTACAATGAGCAGTTCTTC. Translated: CASSRDRGSYNEQFF.

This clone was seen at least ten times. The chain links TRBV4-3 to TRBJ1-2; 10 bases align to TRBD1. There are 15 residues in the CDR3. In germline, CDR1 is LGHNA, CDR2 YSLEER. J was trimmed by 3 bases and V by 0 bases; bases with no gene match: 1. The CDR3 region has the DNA TGCGCCAGCAGCCAAGATGGGACAGGGGACTATGGCTACACCTTC. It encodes CASSQDGTGDYGYTF.

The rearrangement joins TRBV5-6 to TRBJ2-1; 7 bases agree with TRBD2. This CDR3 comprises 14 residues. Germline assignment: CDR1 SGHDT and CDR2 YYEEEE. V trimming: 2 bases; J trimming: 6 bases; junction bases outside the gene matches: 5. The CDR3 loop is CASSFASGSNEQFF. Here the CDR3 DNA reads TGTGCCAGCAGCTTTGCTAGCGGCAGCAATGAGCAGTTCTTC.

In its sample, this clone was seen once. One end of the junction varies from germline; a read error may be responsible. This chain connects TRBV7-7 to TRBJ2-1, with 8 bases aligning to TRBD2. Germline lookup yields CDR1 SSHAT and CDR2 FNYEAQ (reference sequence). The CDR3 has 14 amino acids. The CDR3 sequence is CASSLTSVHNEQFF. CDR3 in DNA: TGTGCTAGCAGCTTGACTAGCGTACACAATGAGCAGTTCTTC.

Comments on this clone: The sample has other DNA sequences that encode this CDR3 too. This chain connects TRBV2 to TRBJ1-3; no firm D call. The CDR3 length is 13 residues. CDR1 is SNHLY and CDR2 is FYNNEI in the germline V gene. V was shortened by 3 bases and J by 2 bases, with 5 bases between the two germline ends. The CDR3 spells CASSEVPGNTIYF. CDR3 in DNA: TGTGCCAGCAGTGAGGTTCCTGGAAACACCATATATTTT.

CDR3 DNA sequence: TGTGCCAGCAGCCGGGATCGGTTGGGTGAAGCTTTCTTT. Residues: CASSRDRLGEAFF. The J gene is TRBJ1-1, the V gene TRBV6-5; D remains ambiguous. V lost 6 bases and J lost 7, with 15 bases in between. The CDR3 is made up of 13 amino acids. The germline CDR1 and CDR2 sequences are MNHEY and SVGAGI.

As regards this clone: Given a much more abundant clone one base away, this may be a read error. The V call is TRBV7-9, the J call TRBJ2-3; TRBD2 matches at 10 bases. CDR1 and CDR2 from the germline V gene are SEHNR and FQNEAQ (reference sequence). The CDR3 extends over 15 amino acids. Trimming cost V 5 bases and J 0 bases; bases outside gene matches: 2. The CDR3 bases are TGTGCCAGCAGCCCGACTAGCGGGAGCACAGATACGCAGTATTTT. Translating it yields CASSPTSGSTDTQYF.

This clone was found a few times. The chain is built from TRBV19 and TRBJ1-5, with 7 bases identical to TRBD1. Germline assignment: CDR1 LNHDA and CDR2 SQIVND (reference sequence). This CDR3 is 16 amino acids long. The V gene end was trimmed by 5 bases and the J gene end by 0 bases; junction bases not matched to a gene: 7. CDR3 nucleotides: TGTGCCAGTAGTTGGGGGACAGCACATAGCAATCAGCCCCAGCATTTT. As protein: CASSWGTAHSNQPQHF.

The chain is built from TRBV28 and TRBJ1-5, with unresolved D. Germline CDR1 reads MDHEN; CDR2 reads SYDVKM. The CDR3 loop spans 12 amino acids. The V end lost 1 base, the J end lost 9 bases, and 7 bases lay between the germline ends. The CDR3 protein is CASSLSPAPQHF. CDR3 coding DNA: TGTGCCAGCAGTTTATCTCCCGCGCCCCAGCATTTT. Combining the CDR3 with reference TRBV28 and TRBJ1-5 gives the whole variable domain DVKVTQSSRYLVKRTGEKVFLECVQDMDHENMFWYRQDPGLGLRLIYFSYDVKMKEKGDIPEGYSVSREKKERFSLILESASTNQTSMYLCASSLSPAPQHFGDGTRLSIL.

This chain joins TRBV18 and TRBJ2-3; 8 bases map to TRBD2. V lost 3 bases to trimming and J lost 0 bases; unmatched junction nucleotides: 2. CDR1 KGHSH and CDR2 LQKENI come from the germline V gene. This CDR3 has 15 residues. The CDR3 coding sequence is TGTGCCAGCTCACCGAGCGGGAGTAGCACAGATACGCAGTATTTT. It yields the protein CASSPSGSSTDTQYF.

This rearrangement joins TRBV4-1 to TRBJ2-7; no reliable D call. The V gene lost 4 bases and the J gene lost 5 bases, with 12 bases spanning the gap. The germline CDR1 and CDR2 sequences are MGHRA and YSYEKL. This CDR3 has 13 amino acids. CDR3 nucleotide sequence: TGCGCCAGCAGCCGCGCCGGGTACCACGAGCAGTACTTC. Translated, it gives CASSRAGYHEQYF.

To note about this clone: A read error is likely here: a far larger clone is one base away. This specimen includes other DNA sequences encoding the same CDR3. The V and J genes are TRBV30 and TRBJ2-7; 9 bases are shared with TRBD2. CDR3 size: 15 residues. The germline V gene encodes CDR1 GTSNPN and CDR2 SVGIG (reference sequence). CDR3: CAWSVRREGFYEQYF. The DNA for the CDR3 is TGTGCCTGGAGTGTACGGCGGGAGGGCTTCTACGAACAGTACTTC.

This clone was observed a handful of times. In DNA form, the CDR3 reads TGTGCCAGCAGCTCACCCGGGGCGTACTCCTACGAGCAGTACTTC. Amino acids: CASSSPGAYSYEQYF. The gene calls are TRBV7-9 and TRBJ2-7, with D tentatively TRBD1 or TRBD2 (5 bases each). Trimming took 4 bases from V and 0 from J, leaving 13 bases between them. The CDR3 has 15 residues. Germline V lookup: CDR1 SEHNR, CDR2 FQNEAQ (reference sequence).

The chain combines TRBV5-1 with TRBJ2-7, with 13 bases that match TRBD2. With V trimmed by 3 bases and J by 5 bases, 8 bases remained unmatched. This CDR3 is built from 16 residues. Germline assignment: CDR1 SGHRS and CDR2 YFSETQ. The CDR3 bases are TGCGCCAGCAGCTACGAGACTAGCGGGAGGCCAGACGAGCAGTACTTC. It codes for CASSYETSGRPDEQYF.

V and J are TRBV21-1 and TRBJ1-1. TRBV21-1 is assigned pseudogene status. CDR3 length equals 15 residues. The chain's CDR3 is CASSKSGRGNTEAFF. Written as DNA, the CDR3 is TGTGCCAGCAGCAAATCCGGGCGGGGGAACACTGAAGCTTTCTTT.

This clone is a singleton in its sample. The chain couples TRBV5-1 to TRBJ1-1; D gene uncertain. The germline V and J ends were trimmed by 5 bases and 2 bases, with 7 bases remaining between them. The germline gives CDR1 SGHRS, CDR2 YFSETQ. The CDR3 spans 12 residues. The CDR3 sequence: CASRRENTEAFF. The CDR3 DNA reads TGCGCCAGCAGGAGAGAAAACACTGAAGCTTTCTTT.

CDR3 amino acids: CASSLTDRGEQYF. CDR3 nucleotide sequence: TGTGCCAGCAGCTTAACTGACAGGGGCGAGCAGTACTTC. J is TRBJ2-7 and V is TRBV7-3, with 8 positions matching TRBD1. The CDR3 spans 13 residues. Looked up from germline, CDR1 is SGHTA and CDR2 is FQGTGA. Trimming removed 0 bases from V and 6 bases from J; junction bases left unmatched: 1.

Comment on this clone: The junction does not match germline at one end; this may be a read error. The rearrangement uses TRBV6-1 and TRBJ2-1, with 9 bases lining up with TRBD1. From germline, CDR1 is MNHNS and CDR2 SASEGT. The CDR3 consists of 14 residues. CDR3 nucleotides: TGTGCCACCAGTCCGGGACAGGGTGGGAATGAGCAGTTCTTC. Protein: CATSPGQGGNEQFF.

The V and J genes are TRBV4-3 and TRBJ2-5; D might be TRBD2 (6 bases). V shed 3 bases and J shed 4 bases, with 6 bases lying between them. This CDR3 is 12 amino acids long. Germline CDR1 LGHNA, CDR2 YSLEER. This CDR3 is CASSQTRETQYF. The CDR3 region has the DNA TGCGCCAGCAGCCAGACTAGAGAGACCCAGTACTTC.

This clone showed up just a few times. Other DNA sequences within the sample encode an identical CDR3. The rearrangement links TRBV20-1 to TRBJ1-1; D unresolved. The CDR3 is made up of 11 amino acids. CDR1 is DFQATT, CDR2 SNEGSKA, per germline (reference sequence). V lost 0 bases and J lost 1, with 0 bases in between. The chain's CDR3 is CSARENTEAFF. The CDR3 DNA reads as TGCAGTGCTAGAGAGAACACTGAAGCTTTCTTT.

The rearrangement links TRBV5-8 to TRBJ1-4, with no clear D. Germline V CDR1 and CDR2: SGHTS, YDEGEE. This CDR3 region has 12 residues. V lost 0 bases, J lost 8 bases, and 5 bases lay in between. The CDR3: CASSLGQEKLFF. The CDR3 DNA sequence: TGTGCCAGCAGCTTGGGACAAGAAAAACTGTTTTTT.

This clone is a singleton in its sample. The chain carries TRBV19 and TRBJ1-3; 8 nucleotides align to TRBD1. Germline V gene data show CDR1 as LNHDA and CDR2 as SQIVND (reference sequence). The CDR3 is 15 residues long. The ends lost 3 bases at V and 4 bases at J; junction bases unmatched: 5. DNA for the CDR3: TGTGCCAGTAGTATCCGGGACAGGCCCGGAAACACCATATATTTT. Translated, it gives CASSIRDRPGNTIYF.